The rows below give T cell receptor beta chains drawn from one sample of a study of CD8+CD57+ T cells in acquired aplastic anemia. Each CDR3 protein is one row after TCRdb ran MiXCR on the reads. The sample includes 250,000 or so distinct CDR3 sequences, 40% to 50% of them seen just once. The sample comprised sorted CD4+, CD8+, or CD8+CD57+ T cells (not recorded which) from PBMCs. The receptors here all came from a human donor with aplastic anemia. Each CDR3 is given with its conserved first and last residue.

j_call	v_call	cdr3_aa
TRBJ2-3	TRBV7-9	CASSTSVGTTRDTQYF
TRBJ1-1	TRBV20-1	CSVLTGGLNTEAFF
TRBJ2-3	TRBV20-1	CSAHLPRAYSSTDTQYF
TRBJ2-7	TRBV15	CATSRQGQGVGEQYF
TRBJ2-1	TRBV20-1	CSARDIFVGLAGVEQFF
TRBJ2-1	TRBV4-1	CASSSHQQGPSYNEQFF
TRBJ2-7	TRBV9	CASSPSSRDRYEQYF
TRBJ1-6	TRBV6-5	CASSPGLAGSPLHF
TRBJ1-1	TRBV7-2	CASSQEFRGEGEAFF
TRBJ2-3	TRBV10-3	CAISDWDSTFTDTQYF
TRBJ2-7	TRBV5-1	CASSLRDGGVYEQYF
TRBJ2-1	TRBV5-1	CASSPTNNEQFF
TRBJ2-5	TRBV20-1	CSSLVVRGDLETQYF
TRBJ2-1	TRBV7-9	CASSSPYGGGEYNEQFF
TRBJ2-3	TRBV10-1	CASSAGQERSTDTQYF
TRBJ2-6	TRBV10-3	CAIEGVGANVLTF
TRBJ1-3	TRBV30	CAWSAGTGRLYSGNTIYF
TRBJ1-3	TRBV7-9	CASSLEGRNTIYF
TRBJ2-1	TRBV7-9	CASSGGGGSSYNEQFF
TRBJ2-1	TRBV20-1	CSARGQGWSSNEQFF
TRBJ1-2	TRBV11-2	CASGTQSRGGGYTF
TRBJ2-5	TRBV7-6	CASSSGTSGGNQYF
TRBJ2-3	TRBV25-1	CASRQGDTDTQYF
TRBJ1-6	TRBV7-2	CASSLARGQGSDPLLHF
TRBJ1-4	TRBV7-9	CASRNTDRGPEKLFF
TRBJ2-1	TRBV6-6	CASRRTRGYNEQFF
TRBJ1-3	TRBV25-1	CASSEVETSGDRNTIYF
TRBJ2-5	TRBV2	CASREGTQYF
TRBJ2-1	TRBV13	CASSLRFSVDEQFF
TRBJ2-5	TRBV28	CAHNGGGPETQYF
.	TRBV7-3	CASSLRQGVTETQYF
TRBJ2-1	TRBV20-1	CSATGTSGSTHNEQFF
TRBJ2-7	TRBV5-1	CASSLVGSGAGSYEQYF
TRBJ2-7	TRBV2	CASSVSVFDEQYF
TRBJ1-2	TRBV15	CATSIDRAVEGYTF
TRBJ1-1	TRBV7-3	CASSSNLNTEAFF
TRBJ1-2	TRBV30	CAWTRGLIRDGYTF
TRBJ2-7	TRBV2	CASGLAGGSYEQYF
TRBJ2-5	TRBV5-1	CASSPWTSGKKGETQYF
TRBJ2-2	TRBV10-2	CASQGPQGCANTGELFF
TRBJ2-1	TRBV15	CASGTSRGEQFF
TRBJ1-5	TRBV4-2	CASSQVRGSNQPQHF
TRBJ2-1	TRBV30	CAQGSGSGYNEQFF
TRBJ2-7	TRBV7-9	CASSLVRLAGGDEQYF
TRBJ2-7	TRBV20-1	CSALEAGTVYEQYF
TRBJ1-1	TRBV5-1	CASYGTGRNNTEAFF
TRBJ2-7	TRBV10-3	CAISESTVRSYSYEQYF